This is a list of T cell receptor beta chains from one sample in a study of tumor and adjacent non-tumor tissue in lung cancer. TCRdb recomputed calls from the multiplex PCR reads with MiXCR, one row per CDR3 protein. The data contain about 110,000 distinct CDR3 sequences, 60% to 70% of them singletons. Input material: distant non-tumor lung tissue. All receptors derive from a man aged 60-69 years with non-small cell lung cancer. CDR3s include the opening cysteine and the closing phenylalanine or tryptophan. D genes are given only for firm matches. Rows give clone size only sometimes, using once, few, many, or a class for an expanded clone.

V gene	CDR3 length	D gene	J gene	clone size	CDR3 protein	CDR3 DNA
TRBV30	13	NA	TRBJ1-4	NA	CAWSATRTEKLFF	TGTGCCTGGAGCGCAACCAGAACCGAAAAACTGTTTTTT
TRBV6-1	15	NA	TRBJ2-7	NA	CASSSGTFGSCEQYF	TGTGCCAGCAGTTCTGGGACATTCGGCTCCTGCGAGCAGTACTTC
TRBV6-5	13	TRBD1	TRBJ2-7	many	CATRQGGFYEQYF	TGTGCCACCAGACAGGGGGGTTTCTACGAGCAGTACTTC
TRBV6-6	13	NA	TRBJ2-7	NA	CVSRKGQGYEQYF	TGTGTCAGCAGGAAGGGACAAGGCTACGAGCAGTACTTC
TRBV5-6	16	TRBD1	TRBJ1-1	many	CASSSNDRGWNTEAFF	TGTGCCAGCAGCTCCAACGACAGGGGCTGGAACACTGAAGCTTTCTTT
TRBV28	18	TRBD2	TRBJ2-1	many	CASSSSQLAGDGNNEQFF	TGTGCCAGCAGTTCGAGTCAACTAGCGGGAGATGGAAACAATGAGCAGTTCTTC
TRBV6-5	16	NA	TRBJ2-1	NA	CVSSYYRGSSYNGQFF	TGTGTCAGCAGTTACTATAGGGGGAGCTCCTACAATGGGCAGTTCTTC
TRBV24-1	14	NA	TRBJ1-2	few	CATSDPGKGYGYTF	TGTGCCACCAGTGATCCTGGGAAAGGCTATGGCTACACCTTC
TRBV11-3	17	TRBD2	TRBJ2-2	many	CASSLVPLAVTTGELFF	TGTGCCAGCAGCTTAGTTCCGCTAGCGGTAACCACCGGGGAGCTGTTTTTT
TRBV6-5	16	NA	TRBJ2-3	NA	CASSYRDVLDADTQYF	TGTGCCAGCAGTTACAGGGATGTGTTGGACGCAGATACGCAGTATTTT